The entry below describes one T cell receptor (beta chain). This clone was counted a single time. The target of this receptor is not known. No base quality values were provided; no much bigger clone lies one nucleotide off. These data originate in a study of cytomegalovirus exposure and HLA in healthy donors (dated by TCRdb to about 2017). Background for the entire study: The 700 or so repertoires of the first cohort and the 120 validation repertoires were produced on the same platform, according to a later analysis. The study was designed to test whether signatures of past pathogen exposure could be identified by cataloging public T cell receptors. In addition to the first cohort of roughly 670 subjects, a separate validation cohort of under 150 different subjects was used. To predict cytomegalovirus infection status, the study brought together high-throughput TCR immunosequencing, statistical association of individual TCRs with disease status, and machine learning. General conclusions and limits of the study: A later analysis found that TCRs clustered in the first cohort also tended to co-occur in the 120 validation repertoires, with 90% to 95% of cluster scores above 0. In the study, 164 TCR beta chains were listed as associated with cytomegalovirus. In vitro tests confirmed that a few of the cytomegalovirus-associated TCR beta chains recognize cytomegalovirus antigens. It was suggested by the authors that the approach could potentially be generalized to other disease states and immunological phenotypes. The classifier was reported to diagnose cytomegalovirus status with high specificity and sensitivity in both the original cohort and the validation cohort. A later analysis lacked HLA typing for the validation cohort, so it scored co-occurrence in that cohort across all 110 or so repertoires. Most TCR sequences were seen in very few donors, while some public TCRs were found in many individuals.

The library was built by means of the immunoSEQ multiplex PCR assay. As for the original processing: A statistical classification framework was developed to diagnose cytomegalovirus status using the catalog of TCR beta chain sequences. Held by TCRdb, this immuneACCESS table contains in-frame sequences only and omits some clones. Under half of the omission traces to an unresolved V gene where checked; the cause of the rest is unknown. The D gene and trimming were derived from the DNA, and the V and J assignments and clone size from that table. This sample holds a few hundred thousand clones; roughly 85% were observed only once. The ten largest clones add up to more than 0.8% of the sample. Separate from the approximately 670-subject first cohort, the validation cohort of about 130 subjects was the group to which the donors belonged. The receptor comes from a woman younger than 30 in good health and CMV-seronegative. The sample consisted of PBMCs.

The CDR3 here reads CASSGIGTVGSNQPQHF. At the DNA level, the sequence is TGCGCCAGCAGCGGAATAGGGACAGTAGGTAGCAATCAGCCCCAGCATTTT. This chain joins TRBV4-1 to TRBJ1-5, with 7 bases in between that match TRBD1. Via the germline V gene, CDR1 is MGHRA and CDR2 YSYEKL. The CDR3, from cysteine to phenylalanine, totals 17 residues. The read is trimmed to its CDR3 DNA, 51 bases read in frame from base 1. V is pruned by 5 bases and J by 0 bases, leaving 10 bases of the junction without a gene match.